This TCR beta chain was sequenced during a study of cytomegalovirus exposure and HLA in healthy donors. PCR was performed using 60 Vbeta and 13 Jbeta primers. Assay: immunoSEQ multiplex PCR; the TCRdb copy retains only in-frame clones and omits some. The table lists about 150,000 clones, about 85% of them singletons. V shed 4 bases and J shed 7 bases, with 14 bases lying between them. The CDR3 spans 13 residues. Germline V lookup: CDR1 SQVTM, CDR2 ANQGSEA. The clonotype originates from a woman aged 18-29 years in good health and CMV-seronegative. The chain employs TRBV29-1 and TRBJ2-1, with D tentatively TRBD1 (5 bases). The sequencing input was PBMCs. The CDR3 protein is CSVARTQGNEQFF. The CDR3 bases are TGCAGCGTTGCCCGGACGCAGGGTAATGAGCAGTTCTTC.